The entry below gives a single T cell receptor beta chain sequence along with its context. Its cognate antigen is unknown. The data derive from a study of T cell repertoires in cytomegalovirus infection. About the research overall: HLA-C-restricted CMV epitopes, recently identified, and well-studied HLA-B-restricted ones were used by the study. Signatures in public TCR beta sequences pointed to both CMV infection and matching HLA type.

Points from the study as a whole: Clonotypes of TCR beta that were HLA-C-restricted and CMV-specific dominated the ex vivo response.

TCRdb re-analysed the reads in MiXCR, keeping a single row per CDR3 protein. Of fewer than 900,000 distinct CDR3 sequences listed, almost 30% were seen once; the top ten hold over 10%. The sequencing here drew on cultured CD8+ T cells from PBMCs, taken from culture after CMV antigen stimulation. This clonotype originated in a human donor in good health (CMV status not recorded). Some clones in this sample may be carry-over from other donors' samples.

The CDR3 region is CSVDWGRDYGYTF. The CDR3 DNA reads TGCAGCGTTGATTGGGGGCGCGACTATGGCTACACCTTC. The chain links TRBV29-1 to TRBJ1-2; a weak D match, TRBD1 (6 bases). The CDR3 loop spans 13 amino acids. From germline, CDR1 is SQVTM and CDR2 ANQGSEA. V dropped 3 bases and J dropped 3 bases, with 11 bases sitting between them.